The next 8 T cell receptor beta chains were all read from a single sample in a study of blood T cell repertoires in COVID-19. Method: immunoSEQ multiplex PCR; TCRdb's copy keeps in-frame clones and lacks some. The repertoire consists of 250,000 to 350,000 clones, with 75% to 90% occurring once and the leading ten covering 6.3%. The source material was peripheral blood. These receptors all stem from a woman in her forties or fifties with COVID-19, enrolled during active disease.

CDR3 DNA: TGTGCCAGCGGACAGGGCCTTAATAATGAGCAGTTCTTC. Translation: CASGQGLNNEQFF. The chain employs TRBV11-2 and TRBJ2-1; 8 nucleotides line up with TRBD1. The CDR3 consists of 13 residues. The trim removed 8 bases at V and 7 bases at J, leaving 7 bases unmatched. Per germline, CDR1 SGHAT and CDR2 FQNNGV.

This rearrangement joins TRBV21-1 to TRBJ2-7; the DNA was not compared with TRBD1, the D call given in the table. TRBV21-1 is recorded as a pseudogene. This CDR3 comprises 14 residues. This CDR3 reads CANLHLQGGYEQYF. CDR3 DNA sequence: TGTGCCAACCTCCATTTACAGGGGGGCTACGAGCAGTACTTC.

The chain is built from TRBV6-6 and TRBJ1-2; TRBD1 might be the D (5 bases). CDR1 is MNHNY, CDR2 SVGAGI, per germline (reference sequence). CDR3 length equals 13 residues. V was pared by 6 bases and J by 4 bases, with 12 bases between. The CDR3 here is CASRLQGSYGYTF. CDR3 DNA: TGTGCCAGCAGGCTCCAGGGTTCCTATGGCTACACCTTC.

The chain couples TRBV7-9 to TRBJ2-7, with a weak D call TRBD1 (5 bases). V was clipped by 5 bases and J by 0 bases, with 14 bases between them. Germline V CDR1 and CDR2: SEHNR, FQNEAQ (reference sequence). The CDR3 has 15 amino acids. CDR3 residues: CASSPTKQDSYEQYF. DNA of the CDR3: TGTGCCAGCAGCCCCACAAAACAGGACTCCTACGAGCAGTACTTC.

This clone appeared a few times. The V and J genes are TRBV5-1 and TRBJ2-7; TRBD2 might be the D (5 bases). The V end was cut by 1 base, the J end by 2 bases, with 16 bases between. Germline-derived CDR1 and CDR2 are SGHRS and YFSETQ. The CDR3 sequence is 16 residues long. The CDR3 reads CASSLISGIWAYEQYF. The CDR3 DNA reads as TGCGCCAGCAGCTTGATCTCCGGGATCTGGGCCTACGAGCAGTACTTC.

This rearrangement joins TRBV30 to TRBJ1-5, with 8 nucleotides matching TRBD1. Germline CDR1 reads GTSNPN; CDR2 reads SVGIG (reference sequence). V was clipped by 1 base and J by 3 bases; unmatched bases: 2. The CDR3 runs to 14 residues. In nucleotides, the CDR3 is TGTGCCTGGAGTGGGGACAGGCTCAATCAGCCCCAGCATTTT. This encodes CAWSGDRLNQPQHF.

CDR3 sequence reads: CASSPSTGNGYEQYF. The CDR3 region has the DNA TGTGCCAGCAGTCCTTCAACAGGGAACGGGTACGAGCAGTACTTC. The gene calls are TRBV27 and TRBJ2-7, with D perhaps TRBD1 (6 bases). The CDR3 is made up of 15 amino acids. CDR1 is MNHEY, CDR2 SMNVEV, per germline (reference sequence). Trimming removed 5 bases at V and 4 bases at J, with 18 bases between.

The chain combines TRBV3-1 (or the pseudogene TRBV3-2) with TRBJ1-1; TRBD1 agrees at 7 bases. The CDR3 covers 15 residues. CDR1 is LGHDT and CDR2 is YNNKEL in the germline V gene (reference sequence). J was trimmed by 1 base and V by 3 bases; bases with no gene match: 5. CDR3 nucleotide sequence: TGTGCCAGCAGCCAGCCGGGACAGAAGAACACTGAAGCTTTCTTT. Protein: CASSQPGQKNTEAFF.